The clone carrying this T cell receptor beta chain has more than one count but fewer than ten. The CDR3 has 16 amino acids. Germline V gives CDR1 SGHVS, CDR2 FNYEAQ. The J segment lost 0 bases and the V segment lost 5 bases, leaving 5 bases of the junction unmatched. This entry is derived from a study of early T cells in non-severe SARS-CoV-2 infection. TCRdb analysed the 5' RACE reads with MiXCR anew, one entry per CDR3 protein. The table includes under 60,000 distinct CDR3 sequences, 9.3% detected once. The source is an adult who was a healthcare worker with PCR-confirmed SARS-CoV-2 infection or an uninfected control (not recorded which). This chain uses TRBV7-6 with TRBJ2-1; TRBD1 matches 9 bases. Sequenced material: whole blood. The CDR3 here is CASSPTGGSSYNEQFF. DNA of the CDR3: TGTGCCAGCAGCCCGACAGGGGGGAGCTCCTACAATGAGCAGTTCTTC.